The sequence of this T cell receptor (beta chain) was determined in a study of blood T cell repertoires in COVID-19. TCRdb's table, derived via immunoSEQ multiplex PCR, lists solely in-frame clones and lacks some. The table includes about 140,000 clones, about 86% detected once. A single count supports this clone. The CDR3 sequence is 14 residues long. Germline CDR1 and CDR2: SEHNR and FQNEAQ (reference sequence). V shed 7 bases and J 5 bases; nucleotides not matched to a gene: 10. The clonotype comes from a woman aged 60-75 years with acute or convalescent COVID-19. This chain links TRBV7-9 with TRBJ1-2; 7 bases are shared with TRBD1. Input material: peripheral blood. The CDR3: CASTLRGQTYGYTF. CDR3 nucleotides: TGTGCCAGCACCCTTAGGGGACAGACTTATGGCTACACCTTC.